The sequence of this T cell receptor beta chain was determined in a study of CD8 T cell repertoires and HIV-1 epitope variants. Study in general: Controls included no peptide, Ebola AY9 epitope, and a CMV, EBV, flu pool. Study results and limitations: Nine antigen-specific TCR beta clonotypes were found; roughly six seemed cross-reactive to variants.

TCRdb's copy holds only in-frame clones and misses some; the assay was immunoSEQ multiplex PCR. The repertoire holds approximately 90,000 clones, with roughly 77% as singletons. This clone was picked up one time. What it binds is unknown. With 0 bases clipped from V and 8 bases from J, the junction kept 6 bases outside the gene matches. The germline V gene encodes CDR1 SGHRS and CDR2 YFSETQ. The length of the CDR3 is 15 residues. The gene calls are TRBV5-1 and TRBJ2-1; 9 bases fit TRBD2. This receptor was taken from a male donor with HIV. Sequenced sample: uncultured baseline CD8+ T cells from peripheral blood mononuclear cells (PBMCs). In DNA form, the CDR3 reads TGCGCCAGCAGCTTGGGTAGCGGGAGCGGTCATGAGCAGTTCTTC. This encodes CASSLGSGSGHEQFF.